Included here is one TCR beta chain sequence, with context. The antigen is not known. The PCR was carried out with 60 Vbeta primers and 13 Jbeta primers. TCRdb's table, derived via immunoSEQ multiplex PCR, lists solely in-frame clones and lacks some. The repertoire has 75,000 to 100,000 clones, around 77% of them found once; the top ten carry 3% to 3.5%. The V and J ends lost 0 bases and 12 bases respectively, with 20 bases between them. This CDR3 spans 15 amino acids. Germline assignment: CDR1 LGHNA and CDR2 YNFKEQ. The sample belongs to a study of cytomegalovirus exposure and HLA in healthy donors. Overall study results and limits: Rarity characterized most TCR sequences, yet some public TCRs appeared in many donors.

The chain combines TRBV4-2 with TRBJ1-1; a weak D match, TRBD1 (6 bases). Sequenced input: PBMCs. This clonotype was sampled from a middle-aged man in good health and CMV-seronegative. Here the CDR3 reads CASSQDLRQALLSFF. CDR3 DNA sequence: TGTGCCAGCAGCCAAGATTTACGACAGGCCCTTCTATCTTTCTTT.